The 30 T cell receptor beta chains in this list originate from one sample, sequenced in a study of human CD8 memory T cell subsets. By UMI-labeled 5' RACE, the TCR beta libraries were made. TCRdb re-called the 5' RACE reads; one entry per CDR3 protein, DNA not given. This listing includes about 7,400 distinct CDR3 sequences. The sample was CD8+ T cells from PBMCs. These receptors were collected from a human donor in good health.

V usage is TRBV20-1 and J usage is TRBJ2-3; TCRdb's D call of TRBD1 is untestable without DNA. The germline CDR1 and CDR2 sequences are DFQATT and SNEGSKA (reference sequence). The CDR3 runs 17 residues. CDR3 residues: CSARDVARRGSSDTQYF.

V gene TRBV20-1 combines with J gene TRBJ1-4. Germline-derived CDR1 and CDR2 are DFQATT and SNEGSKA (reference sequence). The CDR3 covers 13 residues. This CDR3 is CSARDRDPEKLFF.

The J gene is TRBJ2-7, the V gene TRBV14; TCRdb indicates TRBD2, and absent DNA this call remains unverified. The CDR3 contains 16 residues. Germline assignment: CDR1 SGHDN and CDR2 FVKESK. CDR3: CASSQEGLAGGYEQYF.

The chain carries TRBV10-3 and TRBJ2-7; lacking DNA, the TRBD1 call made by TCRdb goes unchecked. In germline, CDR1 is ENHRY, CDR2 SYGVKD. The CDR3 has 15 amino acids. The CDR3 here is CAISAPGQVVYEQYF.

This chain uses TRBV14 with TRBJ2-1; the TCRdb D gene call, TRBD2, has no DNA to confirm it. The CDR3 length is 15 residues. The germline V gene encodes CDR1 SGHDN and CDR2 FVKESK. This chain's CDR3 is CASSHSGRSYNEQFF.

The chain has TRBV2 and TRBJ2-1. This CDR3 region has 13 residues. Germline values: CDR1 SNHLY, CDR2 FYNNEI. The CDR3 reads CASSGQPTDEQFF.

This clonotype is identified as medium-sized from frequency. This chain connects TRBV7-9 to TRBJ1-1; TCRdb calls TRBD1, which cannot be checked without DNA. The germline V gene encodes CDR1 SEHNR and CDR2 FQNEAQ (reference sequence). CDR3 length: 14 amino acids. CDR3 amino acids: CASSRTVQNTEAFF.

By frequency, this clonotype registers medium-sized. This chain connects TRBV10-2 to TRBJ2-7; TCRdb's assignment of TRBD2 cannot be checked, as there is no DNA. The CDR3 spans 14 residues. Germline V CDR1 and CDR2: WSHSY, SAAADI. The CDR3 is CASSSGNNPYEQYF.

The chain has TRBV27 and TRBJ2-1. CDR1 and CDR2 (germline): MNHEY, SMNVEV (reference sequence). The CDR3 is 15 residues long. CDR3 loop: CASTPSWQFINEQFF.

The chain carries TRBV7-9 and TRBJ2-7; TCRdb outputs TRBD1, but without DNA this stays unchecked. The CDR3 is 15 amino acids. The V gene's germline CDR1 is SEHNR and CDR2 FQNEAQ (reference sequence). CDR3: CASSRSGTESYEQYF.

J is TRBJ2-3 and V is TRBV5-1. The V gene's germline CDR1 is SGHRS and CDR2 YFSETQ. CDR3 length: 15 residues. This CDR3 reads CASSLEPDSTDTQYF.

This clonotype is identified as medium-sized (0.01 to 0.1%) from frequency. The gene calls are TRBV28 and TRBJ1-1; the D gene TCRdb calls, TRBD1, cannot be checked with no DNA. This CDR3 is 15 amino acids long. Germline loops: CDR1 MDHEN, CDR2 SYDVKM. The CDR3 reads CASSWGQGGSTEAFF.

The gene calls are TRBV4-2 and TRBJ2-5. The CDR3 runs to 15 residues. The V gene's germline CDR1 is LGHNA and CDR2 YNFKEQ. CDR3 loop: CASSHSIGNQETQYF.

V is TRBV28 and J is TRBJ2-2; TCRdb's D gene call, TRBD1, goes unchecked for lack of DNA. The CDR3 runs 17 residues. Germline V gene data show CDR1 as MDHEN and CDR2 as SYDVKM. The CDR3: CASSNKFNRGPTGELFF.

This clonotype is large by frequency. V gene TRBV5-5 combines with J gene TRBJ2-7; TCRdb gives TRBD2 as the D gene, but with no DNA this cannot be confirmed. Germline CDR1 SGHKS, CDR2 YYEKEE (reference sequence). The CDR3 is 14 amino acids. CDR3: CASSQAGGAYEQYF.

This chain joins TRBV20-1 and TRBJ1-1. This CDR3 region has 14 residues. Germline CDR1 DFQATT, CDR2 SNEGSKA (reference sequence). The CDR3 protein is CSARLGTGYTEAFF.

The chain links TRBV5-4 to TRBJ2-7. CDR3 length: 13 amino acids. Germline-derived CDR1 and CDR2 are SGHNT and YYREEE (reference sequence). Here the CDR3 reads CASSSRPDPEQYF.

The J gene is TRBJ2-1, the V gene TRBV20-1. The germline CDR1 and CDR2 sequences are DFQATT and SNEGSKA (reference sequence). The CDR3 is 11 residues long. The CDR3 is CSASWPRGQFF.

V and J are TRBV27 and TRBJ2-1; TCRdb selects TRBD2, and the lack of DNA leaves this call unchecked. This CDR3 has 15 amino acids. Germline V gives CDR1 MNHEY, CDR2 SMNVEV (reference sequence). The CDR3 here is CASSFRLAGDNEQFF.

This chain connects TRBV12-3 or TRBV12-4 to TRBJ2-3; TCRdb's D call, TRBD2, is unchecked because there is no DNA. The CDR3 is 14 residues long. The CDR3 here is CASSTGGGTDTQYF.

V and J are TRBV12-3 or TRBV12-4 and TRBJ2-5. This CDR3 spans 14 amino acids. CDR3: CASTITGNQETQYF.

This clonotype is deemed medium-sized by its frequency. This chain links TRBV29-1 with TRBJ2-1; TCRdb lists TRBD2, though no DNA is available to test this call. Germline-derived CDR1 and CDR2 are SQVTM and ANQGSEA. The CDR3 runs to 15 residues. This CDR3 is CSVDNPKREKNEQFF.

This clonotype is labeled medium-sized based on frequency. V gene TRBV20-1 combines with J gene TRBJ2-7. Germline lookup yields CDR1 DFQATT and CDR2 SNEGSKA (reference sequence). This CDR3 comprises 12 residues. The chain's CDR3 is CSARLGTYEQYF.

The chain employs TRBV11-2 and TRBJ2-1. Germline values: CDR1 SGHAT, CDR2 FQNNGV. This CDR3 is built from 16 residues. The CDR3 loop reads CASSVSGVSSYNEQFF.

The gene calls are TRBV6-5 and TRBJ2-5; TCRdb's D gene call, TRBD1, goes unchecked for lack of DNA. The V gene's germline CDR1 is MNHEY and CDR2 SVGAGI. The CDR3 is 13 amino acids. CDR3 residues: CASSAGIGETQYF.

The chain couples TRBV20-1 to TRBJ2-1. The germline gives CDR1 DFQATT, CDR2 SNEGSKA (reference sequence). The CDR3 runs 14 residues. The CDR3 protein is CSARDRIPYNEQFF.

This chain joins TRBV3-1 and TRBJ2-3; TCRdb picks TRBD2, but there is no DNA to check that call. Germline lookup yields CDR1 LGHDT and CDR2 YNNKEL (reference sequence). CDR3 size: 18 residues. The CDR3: CASSQEAGLAGFTDTQYF.

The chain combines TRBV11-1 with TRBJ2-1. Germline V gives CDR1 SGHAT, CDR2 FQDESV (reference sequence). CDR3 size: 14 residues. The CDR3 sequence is CASSSSGSRHEQFF.

The CDR3 sequence is CASSFYSGGAEQYF. This chain links TRBV7-2 with TRBJ2-7; the TRBD2 assignment by TCRdb is unverifiable without DNA. The CDR3 runs 14 residues. Germline V gene data show CDR1 as SGHTA and CDR2 as FQGNSA.

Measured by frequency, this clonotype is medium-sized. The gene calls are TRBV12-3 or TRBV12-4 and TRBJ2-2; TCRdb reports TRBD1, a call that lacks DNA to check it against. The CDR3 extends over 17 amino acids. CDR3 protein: CATPAERGQGLTGELFF.